This T cell receptor (beta chain) emerged from a study of identical twins (dated by TCRdb to between 2015 and 2016). General notes on the study: The study deep-sequenced TCR alpha and beta repertoires from monozygotic twins, unrelated adults of various ages and cord blood to test whether fetal clonotypes persist. Replicate twin experiments were performed at different times using different library preparation protocols to rule out contamination. Paper-wide results and their limitations: Out-of-frame TCR alpha sharing in monozygotic twins was systematically underestimated by recombination models, whereas sharing between unrelated individuals was in agreement with the recombination models. Compared with coincidental sharing between unrelated individuals, an excess of low generation-probability sequences was observed among out-of-frame TCR alpha sequences shared between twins. Invariant T cells such as MAIT and iNKT could partly confound zero-insertion analyses, though diverse VJ usage argued against this for most clonotypes. Excess twin sharing in beta out-of-frame sequences was weaker because fewer shared sequences lowered the signal-to-noise ratio. Fewer insertions were carried by abundant cord blood beta clonotypes, a similar but weaker trend appeared in young adult naive repertoires, and no such trend appeared in memory repertoires. Because the same donors could not be followed over many years, the conclusions relied on cross-sectional statistical analysis.

Trimmed from V: 3 bases; trimmed from J: 9 bases; junction bases lacking a gene match: 15. Measured from the cysteine to the phenylalanine, the CDR3 is 16 residues long. Only CDR3 DNA is held: 48 bases, read in frame from base 1. CDR1 LGHNA and CDR2 YNFKEQ were looked up in the germline V gene. Every donor in the study was a healthy Caucasian. Three pairs of female monozygotic twins, all aged roughly 18 to 29 years, were included in the twin cohort. RNA for TCR libraries was isolated from peripheral blood mononuclear cells. Libraries came from 5' RACE. TCRdb names Illumina HiSeq 2000 as the instrument used. A universal primer binding site was introduced by template switching, and a unique molecular identifier was present in the final cDNA, enabling accurate counting of TCR cDNA molecules. Specific primers in the conserved constant-segment region were used to synthesize first-strand cDNA for TCR alpha and beta chains. To control for contamination, every cDNA library was double barcoded, receiving both a SMART-Mk sample barcode and Illumina barcodes. TruSeq adapter sequences and Illumina sample barcodes were added in two successive PCR steps. Sequencing of the TCR alpha and beta cDNA libraries was done on the Illumina HiSeq platform using custom primers. Per the original workflow: MiGEC processed the raw reads to extract unique molecular identifiers, while MiXCR was used to determine the CDR3 positions. Recombination models were inferred per individual with the repgenHMM and IGoR tools using an EM algorithm. The tcR package in R was used for shared clonotype analysis, with sharing normalized by the product of cloneset sizes. To study raw recombination without the effects of thymic and clonal selection, out-of-frame nonproductive sequences were analyzed. Clones were called with MiXCR by TCRdb after fastp trimmed the public reads at Q25, and only in-frame beta chains were retained. When rows share a CDR3 protein, they turn into one entry using the most common DNA and genes. It is TCRdb's table, rather than the study itself, that gives the V and J calls and clone size. This sample lists hundreds of thousands of distinct CDR3 sequences; 21% were detected once. Of the sample, 4% to 4.5% is held by the ten largest clones.

This clonotype was observed a single time. Its recognized antigen is unknown. No clone much larger than this one lies a single base away; base qualities are absent. A lone read is weak support. The data also belong to a second study, concerning T cells expressing NK-cell markers. Reported in the second study: Three sorted T-cell subsets (CD3+CD56+NKG2C+, CD3+CD56+NKG2C- and CD3+CD56-NKG2C+) from eight donors had their TCR beta-chain repertoires profiled. Seven of the eight sequenced donors were HCMV-seropositive and one was HCMV-seronegative. To restrict sorting to alphabetaTCR-expressing T cells, an anti-gammadeltaTCR antibody was added in several experiments. For six donors, the dominant CD3+CD56+NKG2C+ clonotypes were among the top 10 CD8+ clonotypes and accounted for about 1.0-7.5% of CD8+ T cells. Those dominant clonotypes were again the most abundant among CD3+CD56-NKG2C+ cells in a few donors, at roughly 25-65%. Whether the expanded NKG2C-expressing T cell clones were specific for HCMV antigens was left unclear. All eight donors whose samples were sequenced were randomly selected healthy volunteers, three of them men and five women. HCMV-specific IgG was detected in serum with a commercial ELISA kit to determine HCMV serostatus. For about 6 donors, bulk peripheral blood T-cell repertoires were additionally sequenced from unsorted PBMC. MIGEC was used to demultiplex reads and group the reads by UMI, and MiTCR was used to assemble and quantify clonotypes. Only TCR cDNA sequences supported by at least two reads were kept to exclude erroneous sequences. The tcR package was used for downstream repertoire analysis, with clonotypes matched between fractions based on CDR3 nucleotide sequence plus V segment. VDJmatch was used to annotate antigen specificity against VDJdb, with one amino acid substitution allowed in CDR3.

The receptor chain draws on TRBV4-2 and TRBJ2-5; a stretch of 8 junction bases matches TRBD1. Sequencing was carried out using PBMCs. The sequence was collected from a woman aged 18 to 35 in good health. The CDR3 loop reads CASSQEGQGPLKAQYF. The DNA sequence follows: TGTGCCAGCAGCCAGGAAGGACAGGGACCCTTAAAGGCCCAGTACTTC.